One T cell receptor (beta chain) is described in this entry. No cognate antigen has been identified for it. Base qualities are not recorded, but no much larger clone differs from it by a single base. The immunoSEQ hsTCRB v3.0 assay was used at survey level resolution to sequence the TRB variable region. The targeted TRB sequencing depth was about 35,000-55,000 T-cell genomes per sample. Pooled TRB libraries were sequenced on an Illumina MiSeq with a v3 150-cycle kit. In the original analysis: Repertoire analysis was performed in R inside a reproducible Nextflow workflow that covered QC, data transformation and analysis. Custom analyses were implemented in LymphoSeq2, an R package for AIRR-Seq data exploration. A handful of samples that produced fewer than 5000 total TRB sequences were removed, so some 190 HIV repertoires were analyzed. Among the approximately 190 HIV repertoires that were kept, some 60 were collected before ART initiation and roughly 130 were collected after ART initiation. Repertoires were downsampled to 5000 TRB nucleotide sequences, with summary statistics averaged over 100 downsampling iterations. The analysis kept only TRB sequences whose CDR3 regions were at least seven amino acids long. Diversity was assessed using a clonality score derived from Shannon entropy and using the Gini coefficient. In the repertoire networks, any two of the top 5000 CDR3 amino acid sequences were connected whenever the two sequences differed by an edit distance of one. For TRB CDR3 amino acid sequences, GLIPH2 was used to predict antigen specificity groups and MHC restriction. To flag known associations with CMV, EBV, HIV or tissue antigens, CDR3 amino acid sequences were compared against VDJdb and McPAS-TCR. Pre-ART, post-ART and control groups were compared with Wilcoxon signed-rank tests and Holm-Bonferroni correction. TCRdb mirrors the immuneACCESS table, restricted to in-frame sequences. Some clones are absent from its copies; in checked studies, under half trace to an unresolved V gene, and the reason for the others is unknown. V and J calls and clone size are given by that table; D and trimming were obtained from the DNA. The sample table shows about 25,000 clones, and 93% are seen once. The top ten clones comprise about 10% of the sample.

This specimen comes from a study of long-term antiretroviral therapy in people with HIV (dated by TCRdb to 2021 to 2024). About the investigation overall: Collection of the earliest samples took place about a decade ahead of the 2015 WHO recommendation for immediate ART, at a time when ART was typically delayed until CD4 counts fell. A retrospective serial study tested whether ART initiation and durable HIV suppression were associated with changes in peripheral blood TRB repertoire composition and diversity. From fewer than 35 adults with confirmed HIV infection, the cohort provided 150 to 200 cryopreserved PBMC samples, gathered serially across a mean of approximately six years (range 1-12). About a third of the roughly 30 participants with HIV were female. No cross-contamination during QIAcube processing was shown when test extractions of a monoclonal T-cell line were performed alongside fewer than 40 polyclonal samples.

What the study reported, not specific to this receptor: Since PBMC availability was limited, sequencing covered only the TCR beta chain, with no alpha chain pairing. The samples span the years 2004 to 2017, and the ART regimens used may be less effective than current regimens. A significant increase in TRB diversity was found to be associated with ART initiation, although TRB diversity was observed to remain significantly below that of transplant donor controls even after long-term ART. Because cell numbers in pre-ART samples were limited, unsorted PBMC were profiled instead of sorted CD4+ and CD8+ T cells. At every time point, the repertoire was dominated by expanded TRB clones first identified before ART initiation, although this dominance fluctuated and, in many PLHIV, declined after ART. Inferences about post-ART repertoire changes are limited because no data were available on ART adherence, viral resistance or therapy changes. Compared with controls, HIV repertoires had narrower CDR3 length ranges, and the network structure pointed to an antigen-experienced repertoire that shifted only slightly toward naive after ART.

The CDR3 spans 15 residues, from the cysteine through the phenylalanine. The retained sequence is limited to the CDR3, 45 bases, with the frame set at the first base. Taken from the germline V gene, the CDR1 and CDR2 loops are ENHRY and SYGVKD. Trimming takes 3 bases from V and 2 bases from J, and the germline ends sit 11 bases apart. Inclusion was restricted to participants for whom at least one PBMC sample before ART initiation and at least two post-ART samples were available. Treatment was received in the United States of America by all participants with HIV. Before DNA extraction, cryopreserved samples containing about 0.9-11 million PBMC were thawed and washed. At the time of the earliest PBMC sample, participants with HIV were aged between 23 and 54 years. PBMC samples from each participant spanned 1-4 timepoints before ART initiation and 2-8 timepoints after ART initiation, with a median of 7 samples. For every participant, serial HIV viral load, CD4+ T-cell count, ART history and demographic data were obtained. Genomic DNA was extracted from unsorted PBMC with a Qiagen kit on a QIAcube, with processing performed in batches of 12 samples.

This clonotype was sampled from a woman aged 40 to 50 with HIV. Here the chain combines TRBV10-3 and TRBJ1-5; TRBD1 might be the D gene, on 6 matching bases. The sample in question was unsorted PBMCs, obtained 7.6 years after starting antiretroviral therapy. Here the CDR3 is given as CAISDGGLGNQPQHF. The bases read TGTGCCATCAGTGACGGGGGCCTAGGCAATCAGCCCCAGCATTTT.